Presented here are 32 T cell receptor beta chains from one specimen sequenced in a study of cytomegalovirus exposure and HLA in healthy donors. Primers included in the PCR were 60 Vbeta and 13 Jbeta primers. The protocol was immunoSEQ multiplex PCR, while the TCRdb copy is restricted to in-frame clones and leaves out a portion. The table counts some 34,000 clones; approximately 3.5% lies in the top ten. Sequenced input: PBMCs. The receptor source for this set is a man aged 40-55 years in good health and CMV-seronegative.

V is TRBV11-2 and J is TRBJ1-1; D is uncertain. Per germline, CDR1 SGHAT and CDR2 FQNNGV. CDR3 size: 13 residues. The V end lost 2 bases, the J end lost 0 bases, and 4 bases lay between the germline ends. CDR3 sequence reads: CASSLFMNTEAFF. In nucleotides, the CDR3 is TGTGCCAGCAGCTTATTCATGAACACTGAAGCTTTCTTT.

The J gene is TRBJ2-7, the V gene TRBV6-6; D might be TRBD2 (5 bases). Looked up from germline, CDR1 is MNHNY and CDR2 is SVGAGI (reference sequence). The CDR3 is 13 amino acids. Trimming left V 2 bases short and J 6 bases short, with 11 bases between. CDR3 sequence reads: CASSYLRGIEQYF. The CDR3 coding sequence is TGTGCCAGCAGTTACCTCCGGGGTATCGAGCAGTACTTC.

V gene TRBV29-1 combines with J gene TRBJ1-1; 10 bases line up with TRBD1. Trimming removed 1 base from V and 1 base from J; junction bases left unmatched: 3. The length of the CDR3 is 15 residues. Germline V CDR1 and CDR2: SQVTM, ANQGSEA. The CDR3 region has the DNA TGCAGCGTTGAAGGGACAGGGGGAGCGAACACTGAAGCTTTCTTT. Its protein product is CSVEGTGGANTEAFF.

J is TRBJ2-7 and V is TRBV19; TRBD1 aligns across 8 bases. The CDR3 sequence is 15 residues long. J gave up 2 bases and V 5 bases, and 8 bases lay outside the gene matches. CDR1 LNHDA and CDR2 SQIVND come from the germline V gene (reference sequence). Written as DNA, the CDR3 is TGTGCCAGTAGTCGTGGGACAGGCTCGGCCTACGAGCAGTACTTC. Translation: CASSRGTGSAYEQYF.

The chain links TRBV6-1 to TRBJ2-6; D not certain. Germline assignment: CDR1 MNHNS and CDR2 SASEGT. V lost 9 bases and J lost 4, with 13 bases in between. The CDR3 covers 14 residues. This chain's CDR3 is CASLPLSGANVLTF. DNA of the CDR3: TGTGCCAGTCTTCCCCTATCGGGGGCCAACGTCCTGACTTTC.

The chain employs TRBV5-4 and TRBJ2-7; a possible D gene is TRBD1 (5 bases). This CDR3 has 13 residues. Germline V lookup: CDR1 SGHNT, CDR2 YYREEE (reference sequence). Between the trimmed V and J ends, which lost 4 bases and 2 bases, there was a span of 10 bases. The CDR3 coding sequence is TGTGCCAGCAGCCCCCAGGGTGCCTACGAGCAGTACTTC. Encoded protein: CASSPQGAYEQYF.

The rearrangement links TRBV4-1 to TRBJ2-6; D remains unclear. This CDR3 is 16 amino acids long. V was trimmed by 2 bases and J by 0 bases, leaving 8 bases between them. Germline assignment: CDR1 MGHRA and CDR2 YSYEKL. CDR3 coding DNA: TGCGCCAGCAGCCAAATTGTCAGCTCTGGGGCCAACGTCCTGACTTTC. It translates to CASSQIVSSGANVLTF.

The chain employs TRBV30 and TRBJ1-2, with TRBD1 identical over 7 bases. With V trimmed by 1 base and J by 4 bases, 3 bases remained unmatched. The CDR3 contains 13 residues. CDR1 and CDR2 (germline): GTSNPN, SVGIG (reference sequence). The CDR3 spells CAWSGQGPYGYTF. CDR3 nucleotides: TGTGCCTGGAGTGGACAGGGACCCTATGGCTACACCTTC.

The chain is built from TRBV7-7 and TRBJ2-5; 9 bases line up with TRBD1. CDR1 and CDR2 from the germline V gene are SSHAT and FNYEAQ (reference sequence). Losses at the gene ends were 5 bases for V and 4 bases for J; bases not matched to a gene: 5. The CDR3 length is 14 residues. CDR3 loop: CASSLNRGRETQYF. The CDR3 bases are TGTGCCAGCAGCCTCAACAGGGGGCGAGAGACCCAGTACTTC.

This sequence joins TRBV27 and TRBJ2-7; 9 bases fit TRBD2. CDR3 length equals 14 residues. From germline, CDR1 is MNHEY and CDR2 SMNVEV (reference sequence). J lost 5 bases, V lost 6 bases, and 8 bases had no gene match. The DNA of the CDR3 is TGTGCCAGCAGCAGGTCCCCTAGCGGGGACGAGCAGTACTTC. Translation gives CASSRSPSGDEQYF.

The chain has TRBV30 and TRBJ1-1; 8 bases fit TRBD1. The CDR3 is 13 residues long. Germline V gene sequence: CDR1 GTSNPN, CDR2 SVGIG (reference sequence). V lost 5 bases and J lost 1; bases outside the gene matches: 3. CDR3 nucleotides: TGTGCCTGGGCCGGGACAGGGAACACTGAAGCTTTCTTT. Its protein product is CAWAGTGNTEAFF.

The chain couples TRBV28 to TRBJ2-1, with 8 nucleotides matching TRBD2. The CDR3 is 14 amino acids. In germline, CDR1 is MDHEN, CDR2 SYDVKM. Trimming took 6 bases from V and 9 from J; bases not matched to a gene: 10. The CDR3 reads CASRMGLVDVEQFF. CDR3 coding DNA: TGTGCCAGCAGAATGGGACTAGTGGATGTTGAGCAGTTCTTC.

The J gene is TRBJ2-7, the V gene TRBV19; maybe TRBD1 (5 bases). Germline V gene sequence: CDR1 LNHDA, CDR2 SQIVND (reference sequence). V was trimmed by 4 bases and J by 6 bases, leaving 10 bases between them. CDR3 size: 12 residues. CDR3 region: CASSTGSGEQYF. The CDR3 DNA follows: TGTGCCAGTAGTACAGGGTCGGGCGAGCAGTACTTC.

V is TRBV11-2 and J is TRBJ1-4; TRBD1 aligns across 7 bases. Germline CDR1 and CDR2: SGHAT and FQNNGV. The V and J ends lost 4 bases and 7 bases, in that order; junction bases with no gene match: 9. This CDR3 is 15 amino acids long. CDR3 protein: CASSSRGQYVEKLFF. CDR3 nucleotide sequence: TGTGCCAGCAGCTCCCGGGGACAGTACGTTGAAAAACTGTTTTTT.

The V gene is TRBV5-1, the J gene TRBJ2-3, with D possibly being TRBD2 (5 bases). There are 17 residues in the CDR3. CDR1 is SGHRS, CDR2 YFSETQ, per germline. Trimming cost V 1 base and J 0 bases, with 15 bases left between them. Here the CDR3 reads CASSLFREIMSTDTQYF. The CDR3 DNA sequence: TGCGCCAGCAGCTTGTTTCGGGAAATTATGAGCACAGATACGCAGTATTTT.

Frequency places this clone as medium-sized (0.01 to 0.1%). The chain uses TRBV19 and TRBJ1-3; 7 bases align to TRBD1. Germline values: CDR1 LNHDA, CDR2 SQIVND (reference sequence). V lost 6 bases and J lost 8; bases outside the gene matches: 7. The CDR3 has 13 amino acids. CDR3 amino acids: CASSAQGTDTIYF. CDR3 nucleotides: TGTGCCAGTAGCGCACAGGGGACGGACACCATATATTTT.

This sequence joins TRBV9 and TRBJ2-2; no firm D call. Germline V gene data show CDR1 as SGDLS and CDR2 as YYNGEE. This CDR3 comprises 13 residues. The ends were cut back, 2 bases at V and 3 bases at J, with 5 bases in the middle. CDR3 protein: CASSVQYTGELFF. The DNA for the CDR3 is TGTGCCAGCAGCGTGCAGTACACCGGGGAGCTGTTTTTT.

The rearrangement links TRBV7-3 to TRBJ2-3; perhaps TRBD1 as D (5 bases). Trimming removed 2 bases from V and 2 bases from J, with 11 bases in between. Germline CDR1 reads SGHTA; CDR2 reads FQGTGA. CDR3 size: 15 residues. CDR3 in amino acids: CASSLVGVTTDTQYF. CDR3 in DNA: TGTGCCAGCAGCTTAGTAGGGGTAACCACAGATACGCAGTATTTT.

The chain has TRBV19 and TRBJ1-1, with 8 bases identical to TRBD1. Germline lookup yields CDR1 LNHDA and CDR2 SQIVND (reference sequence). V trimming: 7 bases; J trimming: 5 bases; junction bases outside the gene matches: 6. This CDR3 has 13 residues. CDR3 sequence (DNA): TGTGCCAGTACCCCCAGGGGGCTAACTGAAGCTTTCTTT. It yields the protein CASTPRGLTEAFF.

V gene TRBV11-3 combines with J gene TRBJ2-7; TRBD1 matches at 8 bases. CDR3 length: 15 residues. The V segment lost 5 bases and the J segment 4 bases; nucleotides outside the gene matches: 10. Germline V CDR1 and CDR2: SGHNT, YENEEA. CDR3 DNA sequence: TGTGCCAGCAGCGGGGGGCAGGGGGCGAATTACGAGCAGTACTTC. Its protein is CASSGGQGANYEQYF.

The rearrangement joins TRBV9 to TRBJ2-1, with TRBD2 matching 9 bases. The CDR3 spans 15 residues. Germline CDR1 SGDLS, CDR2 YYNGEE. After removal of 0 bases from V and 6 bases from J, the junction contained 4 bases not matched to a gene. The CDR3 nucleotides read TGTGCCAGCAGCGTAGACGGACTAGCGTCCAATGAGCAGTTCTTC. Translating gives CASSVDGLASNEQFF.

The genes are TRBV29-1 and TRBJ1-2; TRBD1 is a possible D gene (5 bases). The CDR3 spans 13 residues. CDR1 is SQVTM and CDR2 is ANQGSEA in the germline V gene. Trimming left V 3 bases short and J 3 bases short, with 11 bases between. The CDR3 bases are TGCAGCGTTGAGCAGGGCGGAGACTATGGCTACACCTTC. This translates into CSVEQGGDYGYTF.

The V and J genes are TRBV4-1 and TRBJ2-1; D possibly corresponds to TRBD2 (7 bases). This CDR3 contains 17 residues. Germline V lookup: CDR1 MGHRA, CDR2 YSYEKL. Trimming left V 0 bases short and J 5 bases short, with 17 bases between. The CDR3 bases are TGCGCCAGCAGCCAAGATAGGGGGGGGCGAAACCACAATGAGCAGTTCTTC. Translation gives CASSQDRGGRNHNEQFF.

CDR3 in amino acids: CASSPLLAGTDTQYF. The CDR3 bases are TGTGCCAGCAGCCCACTACTAGCGGGCACAGATACGCAGTATTTT. This chain joins TRBV13 and TRBJ2-3; 8 positions match TRBD2. Unmatched junction bases numbered 5, after V lost 5 bases and J lost 1 base. CDR3 length equals 15 residues. The germline V gene has CDR1 PRHDT and CDR2 FYEKMQ (reference sequence).

V gene TRBV5-1 combines with J gene TRBJ2-3; the match to TRBD2 covers 8 bases. The V gene end was trimmed by 4 bases and the J gene end by 6 bases; junction bases not matched to a gene: 7. The CDR3 contains 14 residues. Looked up from germline, CDR1 is SGHRS and CDR2 is YFSETQ. In DNA form, the CDR3 reads TGCGCCAGCAGCGACGCAGGCGGGGGGGATACGCAGTATTTT. It codes for CASSDAGGGDTQYF.

The rearrangement links TRBV4-3 to TRBJ1-3; D call uncertain. This CDR3 region has 15 residues. Germline V gives CDR1 LGHNA, CDR2 YSLEER. V lost 0 bases and J 3 bases, leaving 9 bases between the germline ends. CDR3 coding DNA: TGCGCCAGCAGCCAAGAGGTTCTCGGTGGAAACACCATATATTTT. Protein: CASSQEVLGGNTIYF.

This sequence joins TRBV11-2 and TRBJ1-4; 12 bases agree with TRBD1. CDR1 is SGHAT, CDR2 FQNNGV, per germline. With V trimmed by 0 bases and J by 4 bases, 12 bases remained unmatched. The CDR3 contains 20 residues. CDR3 loop: CASSLEGPGTGGFDNEKLFF. CDR3 sequence (DNA): TGTGCCAGCAGCTTAGAAGGACCCGGGACAGGGGGCTTTGATAATGAAAAACTGTTTTTT.

The chain recombines TRBV4-1 with TRBJ2-4, with 7 bases that match TRBD1. V was pared by 0 bases and J by 0 bases, with 14 bases of the junction left unmatched. The CDR3 totals 20 residues. Germline values: CDR1 MGHRA, CDR2 YSYEKL. The CDR3 sequence is CASSQDLQGTALLAKNIQYF. The CDR3 coding sequence is TGCGCCAGCAGCCAAGATCTTCAGGGGACAGCCCTCCTAGCCAAAAACATTCAGTACTTC.

V usage is TRBV25-1 and J usage is TRBJ2-5; no definite D call. CDR3 length equals 14 residues. Germline loops: CDR1 MGHDK, CDR2 SYGVNS. V lost 4 bases and J 2 bases, leaving 11 bases between the germline ends. The CDR3 spells CASSGGWPQETQYF. CDR3 nucleotides: TGTGCCAGCAGTGGAGGCTGGCCTCAAGAGACCCAGTACTTC.

This chain uses TRBV7-2 with TRBJ2-2; D gene uncertain. V lost 6 bases, J lost 4 bases, and 6 bases lay in between. Looked up from germline, CDR1 is SGHTA and CDR2 is FQGNSA. CDR3 length: 12 residues. The CDR3, as DNA: TGTGCCAGCAGTCAGATCACCGGGGAGCTGTTTTTT. Translation: CASSQITGELFF.

The chain is built from TRBV30 and TRBJ2-7; the match to TRBD1 covers 7 bases. V dropped 6 bases and J dropped 2; count of bases not matched to a gene: 4. The CDR3 has 12 residues. Germline CDR1 GTSNPN, CDR2 SVGIG (reference sequence). The chain's CDR3 is CACSGQAYEQYF. In DNA form, the CDR3 reads TGTGCCTGTTCCGGACAGGCCTACGAGCAGTACTTC.

The rearrangement uses TRBV9 and TRBJ1-3, with D unclear. V lost 4 bases and J lost 4, with 15 bases in between. The length of the CDR3 is 15 residues. Germline V gene sequence: CDR1 SGDLS, CDR2 YYNGEE. CDR3 nucleotide sequence: TGTGCCAGCAGCTCGCGGCTTAACGAGGGAAACACCATATATTTT. As protein: CASSSRLNEGNTIYF. Full variable domain (rest looked up from reference TRBV9 and TRBJ1-3): DSGVTQTPKHLITATGQRVTLRCSPRSGDLSVYWYQQSLDQGLQFLIQYYNGEERAKGNILERFSAQQFPDLHSELNLSSLELGDSALYFCASSSRLNEGNTIYFGEGSWLTVV.